This TCR beta chain was profiled in a study of identical twins. With 1 base clipped from V and 0 bases from J, the junction kept 5 bases outside the gene matches. This CDR3 has 19 amino acids. In germline, CDR1 is SGHDN, CDR2 FVKESK. In TCRdb, the 5' RACE reads were re-called with MiXCR into one record per CDR3 protein. The table lists approximately 300,000 distinct CDR3 sequences, 7.5% to 9.5% of them singletons. Whole-study findings and limits: Fewer insertions marked abundant cord blood beta clonotypes; young adult naive trended weakly, memory not at all. Invariant MAIT and iNKT cells may have partly biased zero-insertion analyses.

About this clonotype itself: Its specificity is not known.

These data are also associated with another study on yellow fever vaccine responses in identical twins.

The chain is built from TRBV14 and TRBJ2-2, with 13 bases fitting TRBD2. The origin of this receptor is a young woman in good health. The sequenced sample consisted of CD8+ T cells sorted from blood. The CDR3 spells CASSQAEGLAGPNTGELFF. CDR3 DNA sequence: TGTGCCAGCAGCCAAGCGGAGGGACTAGCGGGGCCGAACACCGGGGAGCTGTTTTTT.